This T cell receptor (beta chain) emerged from a study of molecular identifiers for immune sequencing clone quantification. Study background: Replicate experiments took RNA from approximately 22,000 or 94,000 naive CD8 cells, divided it five ways and sequenced four.

Remarks on this clonotype: The antigen remains unidentified. At one end the junction does not follow the germline gene, possibly because of a read error.

TCRdb used MiXCR to reprocess the PCR reads, holding one entry per CDR3 protein. The sample consists of some 100,000 distinct CDR3 sequences, around 33% of them appearing once. Study conclusions and caveats: Barcode collisions between identical TCR molecules could shrink estimates of highly expanded clone sizes.

This CDR3 is 14 amino acids long. Germline V gene lookup returns CDR1 SGHDT and CDR2 YYEEEE. Libraries used about 18,000 to 1,100,000 sorted naive CD8 T cells and 10%, 30% or 50% RNA input. Naive CD8 T cells underwent sorting with the CD8+CD4-CCR7+CD45RA+ definition. The sequence was obtained from a human donor in good health. Some libraries in this study had Jurkat cell RNA spiked in. What was sequenced was naive CD8+ T cells from blood, with Jurkat cell RNA spiked in. Subset reported: FACS-sorted CD8+CD4-CCR7+CD45RA+ naive T cells. J is TRBJ1-1 and V is TRBV5-6, with D unclear. The CDR3 DNA sequence: TGTGCCAGCAGCTTCGGACGGAAGAACACTGAAGCTATCTTT. It codes for CASSFGRKNTEAIF.